The T cell receptor beta chain described here comes from a study of long-term antiretroviral therapy in people with HIV. Study-wide context: About a decade before 2015, the earliest samples were taken when ART was typically delayed. Findings and caveats of the study: Collection of the blood took place between the mid-2000s and the late 2010s. The ART regimens in use then may have been less effective than current ones.

They ran version v3.0 of the immunoSEQ assay at survey level. Using immunoSEQ multiplex PCR, the repertoire was profiled, and TCRdb retains in-frame clones only, with some absent. The sample holds some 13,000 clones, 80% seen once. In germline, CDR1 is KGHSH, CDR2 LQKENI. V dropped 4 bases and J dropped 5; count of bases not matched to a gene: 7. The CDR3 runs to 14 residues. As regards this clone: Its matching antigen is unknown.

The cryopreserved samples used held roughly 0.9-11 million PBMC prior to extraction of DNA. The source was unsorted PBMCs, collected 3.2 years before starting antiretroviral therapy. This chain joins TRBV18 and TRBJ2-7; 8 positions agree with TRBD1. The receptor was isolated from a man aged 35-49 years with HIV. The DNA for the CDR3 is TGTGCCAGCTCACTAACGGACAGGGAGAACGAGCAGTACTTC. Residues: CASSLTDRENEQYF.